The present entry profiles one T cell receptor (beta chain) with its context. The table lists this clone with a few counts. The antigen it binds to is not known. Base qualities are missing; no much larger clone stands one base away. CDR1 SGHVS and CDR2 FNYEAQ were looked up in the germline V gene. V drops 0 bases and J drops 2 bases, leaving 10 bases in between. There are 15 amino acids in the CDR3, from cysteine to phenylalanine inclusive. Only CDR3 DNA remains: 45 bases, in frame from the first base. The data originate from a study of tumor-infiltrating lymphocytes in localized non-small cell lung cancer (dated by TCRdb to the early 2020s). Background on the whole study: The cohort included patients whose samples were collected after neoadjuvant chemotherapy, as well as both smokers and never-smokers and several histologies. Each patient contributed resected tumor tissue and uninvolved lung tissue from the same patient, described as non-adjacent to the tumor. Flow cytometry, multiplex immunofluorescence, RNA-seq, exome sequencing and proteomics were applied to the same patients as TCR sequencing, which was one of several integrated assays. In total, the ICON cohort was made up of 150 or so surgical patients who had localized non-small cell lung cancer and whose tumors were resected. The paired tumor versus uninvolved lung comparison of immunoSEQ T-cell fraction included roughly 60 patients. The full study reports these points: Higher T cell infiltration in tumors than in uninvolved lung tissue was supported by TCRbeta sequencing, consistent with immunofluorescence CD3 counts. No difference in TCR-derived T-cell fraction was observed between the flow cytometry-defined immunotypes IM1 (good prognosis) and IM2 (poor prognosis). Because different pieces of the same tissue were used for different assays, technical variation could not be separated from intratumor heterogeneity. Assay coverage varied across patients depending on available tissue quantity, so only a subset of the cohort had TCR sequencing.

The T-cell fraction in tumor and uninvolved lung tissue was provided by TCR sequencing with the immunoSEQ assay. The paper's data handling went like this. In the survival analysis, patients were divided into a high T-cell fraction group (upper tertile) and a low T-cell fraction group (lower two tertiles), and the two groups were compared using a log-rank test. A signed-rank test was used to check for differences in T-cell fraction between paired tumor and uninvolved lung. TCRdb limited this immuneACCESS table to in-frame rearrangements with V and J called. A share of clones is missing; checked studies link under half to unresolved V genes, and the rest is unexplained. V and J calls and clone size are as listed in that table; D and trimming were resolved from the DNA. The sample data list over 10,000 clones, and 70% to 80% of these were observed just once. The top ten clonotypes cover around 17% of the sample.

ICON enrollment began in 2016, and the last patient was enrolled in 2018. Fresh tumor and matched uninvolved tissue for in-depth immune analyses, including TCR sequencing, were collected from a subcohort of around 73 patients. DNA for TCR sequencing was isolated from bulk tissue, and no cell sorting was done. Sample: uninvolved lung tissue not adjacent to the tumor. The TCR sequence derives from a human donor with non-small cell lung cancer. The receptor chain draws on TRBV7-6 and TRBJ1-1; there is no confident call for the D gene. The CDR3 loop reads CASSLAPKANTEAFF. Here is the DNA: TGTGCCAGCAGCTTAGCCCCTAAGGCAAACACTGAAGCTTTCTTT.